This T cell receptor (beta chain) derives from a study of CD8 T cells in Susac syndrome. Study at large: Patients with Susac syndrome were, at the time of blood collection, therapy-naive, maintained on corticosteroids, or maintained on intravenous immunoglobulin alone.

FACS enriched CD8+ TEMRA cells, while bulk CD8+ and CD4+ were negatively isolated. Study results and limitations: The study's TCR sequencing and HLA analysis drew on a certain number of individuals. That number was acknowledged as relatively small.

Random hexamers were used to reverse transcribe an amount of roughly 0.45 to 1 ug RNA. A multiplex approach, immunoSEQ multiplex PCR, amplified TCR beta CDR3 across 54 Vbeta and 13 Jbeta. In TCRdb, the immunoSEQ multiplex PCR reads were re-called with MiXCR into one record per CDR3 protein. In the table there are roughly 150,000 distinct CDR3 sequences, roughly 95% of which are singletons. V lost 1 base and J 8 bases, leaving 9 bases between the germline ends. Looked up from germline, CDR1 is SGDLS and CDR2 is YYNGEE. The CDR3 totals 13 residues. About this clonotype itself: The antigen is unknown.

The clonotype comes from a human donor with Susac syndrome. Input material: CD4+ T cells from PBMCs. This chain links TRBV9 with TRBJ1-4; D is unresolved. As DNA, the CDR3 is TGTGCCAGCAGCGTATCAGGAGGGGAAAAACTGTTTTTT. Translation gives CASSVSGGEKLFF. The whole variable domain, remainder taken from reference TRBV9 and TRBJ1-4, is DSGVTQTPKHLITATGQRVTLRCSPRSGDLSVYWYQQSLDQGLQFLIQYYNGEERAKGNILERFSAQQFPDLHSELNLSSLELGDSALYFCASSVSGGEKLFFGSGTQLSVL.